These T cell receptor beta chains were read from a single sample in a study of blood T cell repertoires in COVID-19. Assay used: immunoSEQ multiplex PCR; TCRdb lists only in-frame clones, some missing. The sample records under 250,000 clones, about nine tenths being singletons. Sequencing was performed on peripheral blood. The source is a woman aged 60-70 years who had recovered from COVID-19. CDR3s include the opening cysteine and the closing phenylalanine or tryptophan. D genes are given only for firm matches. For some rows the clone size is stated as once, few or many, or as a class when expanded; others skip it.

V gene,J gene,clone size,D gene,CDR3 DNA,CDR3 protein
TRBV6-2/TRBV6-3,TRBJ1-2,.,.,TGTGCCAGCAGTTACGGTGAACTAGCCTATGGCTACACCTTC,CASSYGELAYGYTF
TRBV28,TRBJ2-2,.,TRBD1,TGTGCCAGCAGTTTATCGCAGGGGGCGCTGACCGGGGAGCTGTTTTTT,CASSLSQGALTGELFF
TRBV5-6,TRBJ1-1,.,TRBD1,TGTGCCAGCAGCTTAAGACAGGGGTACATGAACACTGAAGCTTTCTTT,CASSLRQGYMNTEAFF
TRBV5-1,TRBJ2-5,few,.,TGCGCCAGCAGCGGTCTAAAACCGGGGGAGACCCAGTACTTC,CASSGLKPGETQYF
TRBV6-5,TRBJ2-1,.,.,TGTGCCAGCAGCCCGGGACAACTCTACAATGAGCAGTTCTTC,CASSPGQLYNEQFF
TRBV10-3,TRBJ1-5,few,.,TGTGCCATCAGTGAGACAGGGAATCAGCCCCAGCATTTT,CAISETGNQPQHF
TRBV9,TRBJ2-3,.,TRBD2,TGTGCCAGCAGCCCCTCTAGCGGGGGGCCACGGGCAGATACGCAGTATTTT,CASSPSSGGPRADTQYF
TRBV7-9,TRBJ1-1,.,TRBD1,TGTGCCAGCAGCCGTCCCTCTAGGACAGGTAACACTGAAGCTTTCTTT,CASSRPSRTGNTEAFF
TRBV13,TRBJ1-6,.,TRBD1,TGTGCCAGCAGCACCATAACAGGGGGCCTTAATTCACCCCTCCACTTT,CASSTITGGLNSPLHF
TRBV9,TRBJ2-3,.,.,TGTGCCAGCAGCACTCCGGGGGGCACAGATACGCAGTATTTT,CASSTPGGTDTQYF
TRBV6-2/TRBV6-3,TRBJ1-6,.,TRBD1,TGTGCCAGCAGCCTCGGACAGGGGAATACACCCCTCCACTTT,CASSLGQGNTPLHF
TRBV10-1,TRBJ1-2,many,.,TGCGCCAGCACCCCCCGTGGGCCGGACTCCCCCGGGGACTATGGCTACACCTTC,CASTPRGPDSPGDYGYTF
TRBV6-6,TRBJ1-6,once,.,TGTGCCAGCAGTTACGGTCAGTCCCGGAGTAGGCCACCCCTCCACTTT,CASSYGQSRSRPPLHF
TRBV28,TRBJ2-7,.,TRBD1,TGTGCCAGTAGTTTCTGGGACAGCGATTTTTCCTACGAGCAGTACTTC,CASSFWDSDFSYEQYF
TRBV4-1,TRBJ2-7,.,TRBD2,TGCGCCAGCAGCCGTCTTCTACCGGGACTAGCTGCCAACGAGCAGTACTTC,CASSRLLPGLAANEQYF
TRBV19,TRBJ1-6,.,.,TGTGCCAGTAGTATGTTGCCTACGGGGGGTAATTCACCCCTCCACTTT,CASSMLPTGGNSPLHF
TRBV12-3/TRBV12-4,TRBJ1-1,.,.,TGTGCCAGCAGGCGCCGTAGTGAAGCTTTCTTT,CASRRRSEAFF
TRBV5-4,TRBJ1-2,few,.,TGTGCCAGCAGCTTGACAGGGAAGTACACCTTC,CASSLTGKYTF
TRBV9,TRBJ2-2,.,TRBD2,TGTGCCAGCAGCGTAGAGGGGAGCGGGGGAGGCACCGGGGAGCTGTTTTTT,CASSVEGSGGGTGELFF
TRBV19,TRBJ2-3,.,.,TGTGCCAGTAGTAGCGGATATAGCACAGATACGCAGTATTTT,CASSSGYSTDTQYF
TRBV7-8,TRBJ1-5,.,.,TGTGCCAGCAGCGCCGGGAGTAGCAATCAGCCCCAGCATTTT,CASSAGSSNQPQHF
TRBV5-1,TRBJ2-6,.,.,TGCGCCAGCAGCAGGACACCCGCAGACTCTGGGGCCAACGTCCTGACTTTC,CASSRTPADSGANVLTF
TRBV5-1,TRBJ2-1,.,.,TGCGCCAGCAGCTTGTCCATCGGCAATGAGCAGTTCTTC,CASSLSIGNEQFF
TRBV3-1/TRBV3-2,TRBJ2-1,.,TRBD2,TGTGCCAGCAGCCTCCTTATCGGGGGGATGGGCAATGAGCAGTTCTTC,CASSLLIGGMGNEQFF
TRBV7-2,TRBJ1-6,.,.,TGTGCCAGCAGCAGGAGTTATAATTCACCCCTCCACTTT,CASSRSYNSPLHF
TRBV19,TRBJ1-5,.,.,TGTGCCAGTAGCGTCAGTAAATATAGCAATCAGCCCCAGCATTTT,CASSVSKYSNQPQHF
TRBV6-5,TRBJ1-5,.,.,TGTGCCAGCACAGCGTTTAGCAATCAGCCCCAGCATTTT,CASTAFSNQPQHF
TRBV19,TRBJ1-2,.,.,TGTGCCAGTAGTAAACAGGTAGACTATGGCTACACCTTC,CASSKQVDYGYTF
TRBV5-1,TRBJ1-1,.,TRBD1,TGCGCCAGCGGCGCCAGGGGGCTCAGCACTGAAGCTTTCTTT,CASGARGLSTEAFF
TRBV4-2,TRBJ1-5,.,.,TGTGCCAGCAGCCAAGCGACACAGAGCAATCAGCCCCAGCATTTT,CASSQATQSNQPQHF
TRBV5-1,TRBJ2-7,few,.,TGCGCCAGCAGCTTGGAAGGGGCATCCTACGAGCAGTACTTC,CASSLEGASYEQYF
TRBV6-2/TRBV6-3,TRBJ2-5,.,TRBD2,TGTGCCAGCAGCCGGACTAGCGGGAGTGAGACCCAGTACTTC,CASSRTSGSETQYF
TRBV7-3,TRBJ1-1,.,.,TGTGCCAGCAGCGTATGGGGCGGGGGCACTGAAGCTTTCTTT,CASSVWGGGTEAFF
TRBV5-1,TRBJ1-3,.,.,TGCGCCAGCAGCCCGGCGGGGGTGTACGAAAACACCATATATTTT,CASSPAGVYENTIYF
TRBV6-5,TRBJ2-7,.,.,TGTGCCAGCAGTTCGTGGGGGGAATCAGGCGAGCAGTACTTC,CASSSWGESGEQYF
TRBV5-1,TRBJ2-7,.,.,TGCGCCAGCAGCCCTGGGGCGAACGCCCTCTACGAGCAGTACTTC,CASSPGANALYEQYF
TRBV20-1,TRBJ2-1,few,.,TGCAGTGCTAGTTTTACAATCTACAATGAGCAGTTCTTC,CSASFTIYNEQFF
TRBV28,TRBJ1-3,.,.,TGTGCCAGTAGGGGGAGCTCTGGAAACACCATATATTTT,CASRGSSGNTIYF
TRBV18,TRBJ2-7,.,TRBD1,TGTGCCAGCTCACCGGGACAGGGCCCCTACGAGCAGTACTTC,CASSPGQGPYEQYF
TRBV5-1,TRBJ1-3,.,.,TGCGCCAGCAGCTTGGCGGCAGGGATGGCTGGAAACACCATATATTTT,CASSLAAGMAGNTIYF
TRBV6-2/TRBV6-3,TRBJ1-2,.,TRBD1,TGTGCCAGCAGTCTGACGGGACAGATCTATGGCTACACCTTC,CASSLTGQIYGYTF
TRBV10-3,TRBJ2-7,.,.,TGTGCCATCAGTGAGTCGAACAGGGCGTTTGGCGAGCAGTACTTC,CAISESNRAFGEQYF
TRBV28,TRBJ1-2,.,TRBD1,TGTGCCAGCAGCCAGGGAAATACAGGGGTTAATGGCTACACCTTC,CASSQGNTGVNGYTF
TRBV24-1,TRBJ2-2,.,.,TGTGCCACCAGTGATCCTCGTGGAGGACAGACCACCGGGGAGCTGTTTTTT,CATSDPRGGQTTGELFF
TRBV19,TRBJ2-7,once,.,TGTGCCAGTAGTATAGTGGACAGTATCTACGAGCAGTACTTC,CASSIVDSIYEQYF
TRBV5-6,TRBJ1-2,once,.,TGTGCCAGCAGCCCCCCCGACCCGGGACACATCTATGGCTACACCTTC,CASSPPDPGHIYGYTF
TRBV20-1,TRBJ1-1,.,.,TGCAGTGCTCCAACTAACACTGAAGCTTTCTTT,CSAPTNTEAFF
TRBV4-2,TRBJ2-7,once,.,TGTGCCAGCAGCCAAGATGTCAGGGGATCCTACGAGCAGTACTTC,CASSQDVRGSYEQYF
TRBV7-2,TRBJ1-4,.,TRBD1,TGTGCCAGCAGCTCAGGACAGGGCTCTAATGAAAAACTGTTTTTT,CASSSGQGSNEKLFF
TRBV7-3,TRBJ2-1,.,TRBD1,TGTGCCAGCAGCGGACAGGGGGCCGACGGCAATGAGCAGTTCTTC,CASSGQGADGNEQFF
TRBV10-2,TRBJ1-1,.,.,TGCGCCAGCAGTGAGTCGAACATGAACACTGAAGCTTTCTTT,CASSESNMNTEAFF
TRBV7-8,TRBJ1-3,.,.,TGTGCCAGCAGCCCGGACAGACTGGGGGGAAACACCATATATTTT,CASSPDRLGGNTIYF
TRBV27,TRBJ1-6,once,TRBD1,TGTGCCAGCAGTTTGGGACAGGGGGGTTCCTATAATTCACCCCTCCACTTT,CASSLGQGGSYNSPLHF
TRBV7-8,TRBJ1-5,.,.,TGTGCCAGCAGCTTACAGGGTTTGTTTCAGCCCCAGCATTTT,CASSLQGLFQPQHF
TRBV3-1/TRBV3-2,TRBJ1-2,.,.,TGTGCCAGCAGCCAAGCCGGGGAGGTTGGCTACACCTTC,CASSQAGEVGYTF
TRBV6-6,TRBJ2-3,.,TRBD2,TGTGCCAGCAGCATCTTAGCGGGGCACACAGATACGCAGTATTTT,CASSILAGHTDTQYF
TRBV19,TRBJ2-7,.,TRBD1,TGTGCCAGTAGTCCAACCCTGGACAGGGGGCGCCACGAGCAGTACTTC,CASSPTLDRGRHEQYF
TRBV5-1,TRBJ2-7,.,TRBD2,TGCGCCAGCAGCTTAAGGGCTAGCGGGTTCCCAAGCTACGAGCAGTACTTC,CASSLRASGFPSYEQYF